Below are 9 T cell receptor beta chains sequenced from a single sample in a study. The sorted Tregs were CD4+CD25+CD127-/low cells. TCRdb redid the calling of the 5' RACE reads with MiXCR, one entry per CDR3 protein. Among about 12,000 distinct CDR3 sequences listed, about 53% were seen once. The sample was tumor-infiltrating Tregs sorted from the breast tumor. The receptors derive from a female donor with breast cancer.

The chain is built from TRBV25-1 and TRBJ1-5, with D unresolved. The germline gives CDR1 MGHDK, CDR2 SYGVNS. CDR3 length: 16 residues. The V end lost 1 base, the J end lost 2 bases, and 12 bases lay between the germline ends. In DNA form, the CDR3 reads TGTGCCAGCAGTGAATCGTGGGAGCTCGGCAATCAGCCCCAGCATTTT. Amino acid sequence: CASSESWELGNQPQHF.

The chain couples TRBV6-1 to TRBJ2-1; 7 bases match TRBD2. The CDR3 is made up of 13 amino acids. J gave up 10 bases and V 4 bases, and 7 bases lay outside the gene matches. The V gene's germline CDR1 is MNHNS and CDR2 SASEGT. CDR3: CASSVGWREEQFF. Here the CDR3 DNA reads TGTGCCAGCAGTGTCGGTTGGCGGGAGGAGCAGTTCTTC.

V and J are TRBV27 and TRBJ2-2, with D possibly being TRBD1 (5 bases). V was shortened by 4 bases and J by 8 bases, with 17 bases between the two germline ends. The CDR3 runs 15 residues. Per germline, CDR1 MNHEY and CDR2 SMNVEV (reference sequence). Here the CDR3 DNA reads TGTGCCAGCAGTTCGCTAGGGGCCGCTGCGGGGGAGCTGTTTTTT. It codes for CASSSLGAAAGELFF.

The chain has TRBV4-1 and TRBJ1-5; no clear D gene. V was cut by 1 base and J by 0 bases, with 4 bases left in between. This CDR3 has 14 residues. The V gene's germline CDR1 is MGHRA and CDR2 YSYEKL. CDR3 in amino acids: CASSQADSNQPQHF. The CDR3 DNA sequence: TGCGCCAGCAGCCAAGCGGATAGCAATCAGCCCCAGCATTTT.

J is TRBJ2-6 and V is TRBV12-3 or TRBV12-4, with TRBD2 identical over 10 bases. The junction had 5 bases not matched to a gene; V was cut back by 2 bases and J by 1 base. The CDR3 covers 18 residues. The CDR3 coding sequence is TGTGCCAGCAGTTTAACTAGCGGGATGGGGTCTGGGGCCAACGTCCTGACTTTC. Protein: CASSLTSGMGSGANVLTF.

The chain has TRBV5-6 and TRBJ2-1, with no clear D. Germline V lookup: CDR1 SGHDT, CDR2 YYEEEE. This CDR3 is built from 11 residues. Trimming removed 1 base at V and 6 bases at J, with 2 bases between. In DNA, the CDR3 is TGTGCCAGCAGCTTGCGCAATGAGCAGTTCTTC. As protein: CASSLRNEQFF. The full variable domain, completed using reference TRBV5-6 and TRBJ2-1, is DAGVTQSPTHLIKTRGQQVTLRCSPKSGHDTVSWYQQALGQGPQFIFQYYEEEERQRGNFPDRFSGHQFPNYSSELNVNALLLGDSALYLCASSLRNEQFFGPGTRLTVL.

The chain employs TRBV4-3 and TRBJ2-3, with 12 positions matching TRBD2. The germline gives CDR1 LGHNA, CDR2 YSLEER. V gave up 1 base and J gave up 3 bases; unmatched junction bases: 2. This CDR3 region has 16 residues. The CDR3 coding sequence is TGCGCCAGCAGCCAAGTAGGACTAGCGGGAACAGATACGCAGTATTTT. Protein sequence: CASSQVGLAGTDTQYF.

This chain uses TRBV5-1 with TRBJ1-6; weak D call: TRBD1 (6 bases). The ends were cut back, 4 bases at V and 9 bases at J, with 23 bases in the middle. CDR1 is SGHRS, CDR2 YFSETQ, per germline. The CDR3 runs to 17 residues. The CDR3 is CASSRNPGTLTGSPLHF. In DNA, the CDR3 is TGCGCCAGCAGCCGGAACCCCGGGACACTCACCGGTTCACCCCTCCACTTT.

Only a few counts were recorded for this clonotype. J is TRBJ2-2 and V is TRBV29-1, with D perhaps matching TRBD1 (5 bases). V lost 6 bases and J 3 bases, leaving 14 bases between the germline ends. The CDR3 contains 14 residues. Germline CDR1 SQVTM, CDR2 ANQGSEA. The CDR3 DNA is TGCAGCGTCGCAAGGGGTCCGGACACCGGGGAGCTGTTTTTT. Its translation is CSVARGPDTGELFF.